The 30 T cell receptor beta chains given below trace back to one sample, sequenced in a study of CD8+CD57+ T cells in acquired aplastic anemia. Whoever was chosen for sequencing had shown CD8+CD57+ cell expansion by flow cytometry. CDR3 and TCR beta VDJ profiling relied on a genomic DNA template. In TCRdb, the reads were re-called with MiXCR into one record per CDR3 protein. This table holds roughly 250,000 distinct CDR3 sequences, 82% found once. The sample taken for sequencing was sorted CD4+, CD8+, or CD8+CD57+ T cells (not recorded which) from PBMCs. The receptors derive from a human donor with aplastic anemia.

Remarks on this clonotype: The junction shows a germline mismatch at one end, possibly a read error. The chain has TRBV7-7 and TRBJ2-1; 8 bases fit TRBD1. The CDR3 length is 14 residues. Germline V CDR1 and CDR2: SSHAT, FNYEAQ (reference sequence). CDR3 nucleotides: TGTGCTAGCAGCAAAGACAGGGGAAGCAATGAGCAGTTCTTC. Its translation: CASSKDRGSNEQFF.

The chain couples TRBV15 to TRBJ1-3; 7 nucleotides line up with TRBD1. Germline V gives CDR1 LNHNV, CDR2 YYDKDF (reference sequence). CDR3 length: 15 amino acids. The J segment lost 4 bases and the V segment lost 5 bases, leaving 8 bases of the junction unmatched. CDR3 region: CATSGTEGTGNTIYF. The DNA of the CDR3 is TGTGCCACCAGCGGGACAGAAGGAACCGGAAACACCATATATTTT.

This chain connects TRBV7-2 to TRBJ2-1; D gene unclear. Germline V lookup: CDR1 SGHTA, CDR2 FQGNSA. The V end lost 2 bases, the J end lost 7 bases, and 12 bases lay between the germline ends. The CDR3 extends over 14 amino acids. The CDR3 nucleotides read TGTGCCAGCAGCTTAAGGTTTCAAGCGAATGAGCAGTTCTTC. This codes for CASSLRFQANEQFF.

V is TRBV7-9 and J is TRBJ2-5; the match to TRBD2 covers 7 bases. This CDR3 has 15 residues. Germline V gene lookup returns CDR1 SEHNR and CDR2 FQNEAQ (reference sequence). V shed 3 bases, J shed 10 bases, and the junction held 14 bases outside the gene matches. The CDR3 loop reads CASSFQRTGGSNQYF. The CDR3 region has the DNA TGTGCCAGCAGCTTTCAAAGGACCGGGGGGAGCAACCAGTACTTC.

The chain couples TRBV7-9 to TRBJ2-5, with TRBD2 matching over 8 bases. Trimming took 3 bases from V and 11 from J; bases not matched to a gene: 17. The length of the CDR3 is 16 residues. Germline lookup yields CDR1 SEHNR and CDR2 FQNEAQ (reference sequence). In DNA, the CDR3 is TGTGCCAGCAGCTTTCGAAGGGGCGGGGGGAACGATGAGCAGTACTTC. It yields the protein CASSFRRGGGNDEQYF. Supplemented by reference TRBV7-9 and TRBJ2-5, the full variable domain reads DTGVSQNPRHKITKRGQNVTFRCDPISEHNRLYWYRQTLGQGPEFLTYFQNEAQLEKSRLLSDRFSAERPKGSFSTLEIQRTEQGDSAMYLCASSFRRGGGNDEQYFGPGTRLLVL.

Comments on this clonotype: A junction end diverges from the germline sequence, so it may reflect a read error. Written as DNA, the CDR3 is TGTGCCAGCAGCCATGGGGGCGTAAATGAGCAGGATGACCAGTTCTTC. Protein product: CASSHGGVNEQDDQFF. V gene TRBV7-9 combines with J gene TRBJ2-1, with D possibly matching TRBD1 (6 bases). Germline assignment: CDR1 SEHNR and CDR2 FQNEAQ (reference sequence). This CDR3 spans 16 amino acids.

The rearrangement uses TRBV7-2 and TRBJ1-1; D not certain. This CDR3 spans 15 amino acids. The V gene lost 1 base and the J gene lost 11 bases, with 20 bases spanning the gap. CDR1 and CDR2 from the germline V gene are SGHTA and FQGNSA. The CDR3 nucleotides are TGTGCCAGCAGCTTAGATCTGACCAGGTACCCCGACGCTTTCTTT. Translating gives CASSLDLTRYPDAFF. The variable domain in full, with the rest retrieved from reference TRBV7-2 and TRBJ1-1, is GAGVSQSPSNKVTEKGKDVELRCDPISGHTALYWYRQSLGQGLEFLIYFQGNSAPDKSGLPSDRFSAERTGGSVSTLTIQRTQQEDSAVYLCASSLDLTRYPDAFFGQGTRLTVV.

This clonotype showed up just once. V usage is TRBV6-1 and J usage is TRBJ1-1; 9 bases are shared with TRBD1. This CDR3 region has 15 residues. The germline gives CDR1 MNHNS, CDR2 SASEGT. V was clipped by 6 bases and J by 4 bases; unmatched bases: 9. CDR3 nucleotide sequence: TGTGCCAGCAGCCCCGCGGGACAGGGTTTCACTGAAGCTTTCTTT. Amino acids: CASSPAGQGFTEAFF.

With respect to this clonotype: The CDR3 carries no conserved terminal phenylalanine or tryptophan, so it likely arises from a read error. No DNA is shown, since the ends of the CDR3 on it are uncertain; the CDR3 is the one TCRdb lists. CDR3 residues: CASSVGSATPYYV. The chain links TRBV9 to TRBJ2-3; TRBD2, the D gene given by the table, was not confirmed from the DNA. CDR1 is SGDLS and CDR2 is YYNGEE in the germline V gene. The CDR3 length is 13 residues, termini included.

The J gene is TRBJ2-7, the V gene TRBV7-8; 7 bases are shared with TRBD2. Germline V gene data show CDR1 as SGHVS and CDR2 as FQNEAQ. The length of the CDR3 is 14 residues. CDR3 sequence reads: CASSLPGGPYAQYV. CDR3 DNA sequence: TGTGCCAGCAGCTTACCGGGAGGTCCCTACGCGCAGTACGTC.

The chain has TRBV7-2 and TRBJ2-5; perhaps TRBD2 as D (5 bases). Germline values: CDR1 SGHTA, CDR2 FQGNSA. The ends were cut back, 5 bases at V and 14 bases at J, with 27 bases in the middle. The CDR3 totals 15 residues. CDR3 coding DNA: TGTGCCAGCAGCGGAGGAGACGACCAAGAAGAGCACCACTACTTC. It codes for CASSGGDDQEEHHYF.

With respect to this clonotype: Since the CDR3 does not end with the conserved phenylalanine or tryptophan, this likely comes from a read error. No DNA is shown, since the ends of the CDR3 on it are uncertain; the CDR3 is the one TCRdb lists. V usage is TRBV7-9 and J usage is TRBJ1-2; the table's D call of TRBD1 was not tested on the DNA. The CDR3 spans 13 amino acids, including both terminal residues. Germline lookup yields CDR1 SEHNR and CDR2 FQNEAQ (reference sequence). This chain's CDR3 is CASSLSTGDYDSY.

This clonotype occurred many times. The V call is TRBV27, the J call TRBJ1-4; D is ambiguous. CDR3 length: 15 residues. V was trimmed by 5 bases and J by 4 bases, leaving 14 bases between them. CDR1 is MNHEY and CDR2 is SMNVEV in the germline V gene (reference sequence). The CDR3 spells CASSRLSGINEKLFF. CDR3 DNA sequence: TGTGCCAGCAGTCGATTATCGGGGATTAATGAAAAACTGTTTTTT.

On this clonotype: One end of the junction is discordant with germline, which a read error may explain. The J gene is TRBJ2-7, the V gene TRBV9, with D hard to call. Per the germline V gene, CDR1 is SGDLS and CDR2 is YYNGEE. The CDR3 is 14 amino acids. The CDR3 sequence is CASSVGDVGYNQHF. Written as DNA, the CDR3 is TGTGCCAGCAGCGTAGGTGACGTGGGCTACAATCAGCACTTC.

This chain links TRBV19 with TRBJ1-2; a weak D match, TRBD1 (5 bases). This CDR3 has 16 residues. V was cut by 3 bases and J by 2 bases, with 16 bases left in between. Germline values: CDR1 LNHDA, CDR2 SQIVND (reference sequence). The CDR3 coding sequence is TGTGCCAGTAGTATTCCCCAGGGAGGAGGGAACTATGGCTACACCTTC. It encodes CASSIPQGGGNYGYTF.

Of note for this clonotype: Germline and junction disagree at one end, which may indicate a read error. The V gene is TRBV7-8, the J gene TRBJ2-3; D is undetermined. This CDR3 spans 13 amino acids. Germline V gene sequence: CDR1 SGHVS, CDR2 FQNEAQ. This chain's CDR3 is CASSLGGRDETQF. CDR3 nucleotide sequence: TGTGCCAGCAGCTTAGGGGGAAGAGATGAGACGCAGTTT.

With respect to this clonotype: The conserved phenylalanine or tryptophan normally closing the CDR3 is absent here, so this likely arose from a read error. No DNA is shown, since the ends of the CDR3 on it are uncertain; the CDR3 is the one TCRdb lists. The V and J genes are TRBV7-9 and TRBJ2-4. Ends included, the CDR3 has 12 residues. Germline CDR1 SEHNR, CDR2 FQNEAQ (reference sequence). This chain's CDR3 is CASGVAGNIRYY.

This CDR3 is CASSVGGGDIQYF. The CDR3 bases are TGTGCCAGCAGCGTAGGAGGTGGGGACATTCAGTACTTC. The chain has TRBV9 and TRBJ2-4; the D is unclear. In germline, CDR1 is SGDLS, CDR2 YYNGEE. Deletions cut 0 bases from V and 8 bases from J, with 9 bases between. The length of the CDR3 is 13 residues.

Concerning this clonotype: The CDR3 does not end in the conserved phenylalanine or tryptophan, so this is likely a read error. The DNA is left out, because the CDR3 cannot be placed on it with certainty; the CDR3 is given as TCRdb lists it. The V call is TRBV7-9, the J call TRBJ2-3; the table's TRBD1 call for D was not verified on the DNA. Germline values: CDR1 SEHNR, CDR2 FQNEAQ (reference sequence). The CDR3 totals 13 residues, both ends included. CDR3 in amino acids: CASSARGGHPGWL.

Concerning this clonotype: An end of the junction differs from the germline gene, which may be a read error. V is TRBV9 and J is TRBJ2-3; the D call may be TRBD1 or TRBD2 (5 bases each). The germline V gene encodes CDR1 SGDLS and CDR2 YYNGEE. This CDR3 region has 14 residues. The CDR3, as DNA: TGTGCCAGCAGCGTAGGTTGGGGGTTGAACACTGAAGATTTT. This sequence encodes CASSVGWGLNTEDF.

About this clonotype: The junction does not match germline at one end; this may be a read error. The J gene is TRBJ2-5, the V gene TRBV11-3; D remains unclear. CDR3 length: 14 residues. CDR1 is SGHNT, CDR2 YENEEA, per germline. CDR3 residues: CASSRGIAQETRYF. The CDR3 DNA is TGTGCCAGCAGCAGAGGCATCGCGCAAGAGACCCGGTACTTC.

A word on this clonotype: The conserved phenylalanine or tryptophan is not found at the CDR3 terminus, so this likely reflects a read error. Because the CDR3's place on the DNA is in doubt, the DNA is left out and the CDR3 is given as listed by TCRdb. This sequence joins TRBV9 and TRBJ1-3. 13 amino acids form the CDR3, both terminal residues included. CDR1 and CDR2 from the germline V gene are SGDLS and YYNGEE. CDR3 sequence: CASSGGSENTIFV.

Regarding this clonotype: One end of the junction does not line up with germline, which may come from a read error. V and J are TRBV9 and TRBJ1-5, with D possibly being TRBD1 (5 bases). Germline assignment: CDR1 SGDLS and CDR2 YYNGEE. This CDR3 contains 13 residues. The CDR3, as DNA: TGTGCCAGCAGCGGGGCGGTGGGGACCACTGAAGCTTTT. Amino acids: CASSGAVGTTEAF.

The chain couples TRBV2 to TRBJ2-1, with D maybe TRBD2 (6 bases). The CDR3 totals 13 residues. The germline CDR1 and CDR2 sequences are SNHLY and FYNNEI. As DNA, the CDR3 is TGTGTTAAAAGAAGTGGGGGGATCGATGAGCAGTTCTTC. This sequence encodes CVKRSGGIDEQFF.

The chain recombines TRBV19 with TRBJ2-7; maybe TRBD2 (6 bases). Trimming took off 0 bases at V and 2 bases at J, with 17 bases between the two ends. Germline V gives CDR1 LNHDA, CDR2 SQIVND (reference sequence). CDR3 length equals 17 residues. The CDR3 here is CASSIEITGGVAYEQYF. The CDR3 coding sequence is TGTGCCAGTAGTATAGAGATTACGGGCGGGGTGGCCTACGAGCAGTACTTC.

Points on this clonotype: It is likely a read error, because the conserved phenylalanine at the end of the CDR3 is missing. Because the CDR3's place on the DNA is in doubt, the DNA is left out and the CDR3 is given as listed by TCRdb. The V gene is TRBV7-9, the J gene TRBJ2-1; TRBD1, the D gene given by the table, was not confirmed from the DNA. Including both end residues, the CDR3 is 13 amino acids long. Germline loops: CDR1 SEHNR, CDR2 FQNEAQ (reference sequence). The CDR3 region is CASSSDRGSAQLH.

The rearrangement joins TRBV7-3 to TRBJ2-1; D uncertain. This CDR3 contains 15 residues. CDR1 is SGHTA, CDR2 FQGTGA, per germline. V was trimmed by 4 bases and J by 16 bases, leaving 26 bases between them. As DNA, the CDR3 is TGTGCCAGCAGCTCTCAAGATTCGGGCAGCAAGAGACCCTTCTTC. This sequence encodes CASSSQDSGSKRPFF.

In this sample, this clonotype turned up a few times. The CDR3 end shows no conserved phenylalanine or tryptophan, and so a read error is likely. The DNA is omitted, as the CDR3 cannot be located on it reliably, and the CDR3 follows TCRdb's listing. The chain couples TRBV9 to TRBJ2-3; TRBD2 is taken as the D call from the table, unchecked against the DNA. Ends included, the CDR3 has 13 residues. Germline lookup yields CDR1 SGDLS and CDR2 YYNGEE. The CDR3 region is CASSASSRGYTFV.

The chain has TRBV7-9 and TRBJ2-1; 7 bases line up with TRBD2. The CDR3 extends over 16 amino acids. CDR1 and CDR2 (germline): SEHNR, FQNEAQ (reference sequence). The trim removed 3 bases at V and 8 bases at J, leaving 13 bases unmatched. CDR3 loop: CASSLKRSGESDEQFF. DNA of the CDR3: TGTGCCAGCAGCTTGAAAAGAAGCGGGGAGAGCGATGAGCAGTTCTTC.

This chain uses TRBV7-2 with TRBJ2-7, with D perhaps matching TRBD2 (5 bases). With the DNA end fitting TRBJ2-1 better, the J assignment may be wrong. There are 16 residues in the CDR3. The germline CDR1 and CDR2 sequences are SGHTA and FQGNSA. The CDR3 DNA follows: TGTGCCAGCAGTATTCGAGGGTCCCCTACGAGCAGTACTCAGTTCTTC. It encodes CASSIRGSPTSSTQFF.